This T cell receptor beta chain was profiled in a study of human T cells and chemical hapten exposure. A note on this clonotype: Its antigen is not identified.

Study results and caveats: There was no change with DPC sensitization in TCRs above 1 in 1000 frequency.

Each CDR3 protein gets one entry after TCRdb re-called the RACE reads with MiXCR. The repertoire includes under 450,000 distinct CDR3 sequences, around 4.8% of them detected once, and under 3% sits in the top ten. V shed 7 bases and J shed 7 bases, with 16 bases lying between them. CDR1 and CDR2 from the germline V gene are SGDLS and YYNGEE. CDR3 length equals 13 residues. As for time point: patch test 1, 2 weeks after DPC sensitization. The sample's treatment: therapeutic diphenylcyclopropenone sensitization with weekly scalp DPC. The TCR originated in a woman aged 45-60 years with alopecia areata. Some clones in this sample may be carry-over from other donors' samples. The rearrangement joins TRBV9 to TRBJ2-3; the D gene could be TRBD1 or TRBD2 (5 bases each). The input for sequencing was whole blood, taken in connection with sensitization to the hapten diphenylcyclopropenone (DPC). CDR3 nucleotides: TGTGCCAGCGCCGGGGCAGAAGCCTATACGCAGTATTTT. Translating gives CASAGAEAYTQYF.